Included here is one TCR beta chain sequence, with context. Other DNA sequences in the sample encode the same CDR3. This sample stems from a study of blood T cell repertoires in COVID-19. The overall study: The United States, Italy and Spain supplied acute and convalescent COVID-19 samples.

V was pared by 5 bases and J by 8 bases, with 9 bases between. There are 12 residues in the CDR3. CDR1 LNHDA and CDR2 SQIVND come from the germline V gene (reference sequence). The method was immunoSEQ multiplex PCR; TCRdb's version includes in-frame clones alone and lacks a portion of them. Of 150,000 to 190,000 clones listed, roughly 81% are singletons. The material sequenced was peripheral blood. This rearrangement joins TRBV19 to TRBJ1-4; D not certain. The TCR was taken from a woman aged 55-69 years with COVID-19, enrolled during active disease. The CDR3 protein is CASSSGREKLFF. CDR3 coding DNA: TGTGCCAGTAGTTCAGGCCGGGAAAAACTGTTTTTT. Looking up the rest from reference TRBV19 and TRBJ1-4 gives the full variable domain: DGGITQSPKYLFRKEGQNVTLSCEQNLNHDAMYWYRQDPGQGLRLIYYSQIVNDFQKGDIAEGYSVSREKKESFPLTVTSAQKNPTAFYLCASSSGREKLFFGSGTQLSVL.